Detailed here is one TCR beta chain. Antigen specificity is unknown. This specimen comes from a study of T-cell memory formation after mild COVID-19. Broader study findings: In second-wave clones peaking day 37, SARS-CoV-2 specificity remained unconfirmed. Contracting CD4+ clones sat mainly in CM and EM; CD8+ in EMRA.

Amplification by 5'RACE using constant-segment primers produced TCR alpha and TCR beta cDNA libraries that carried sample barcodes and UMIs. MiXCR, applied by TCRdb to the 5' RACE reads, yields one record per CDR3 protein. The table shows around 53,000 distinct CDR3 sequences, with more than 9% occurring only once. The TCR sequence derives from a man aged 18 to 29 who had mild COVID-19 (a few samples of this study predate the infection). Cell type and time point are not known. Sequencing was carried out using PBMCs or a T cell subset sorted from them (not recorded which).

This CDR3 reads CSAKEPDTNTEAFF. For the CDR3, the DNA is TGCAGTGCCAAGGAACCCGACACGAACACTGAAGCTTTCTTT. The V call is TRBV20-1, the J call TRBJ1-1; no clear D gene. Trimming took 6 bases from V and 1 from J, leaving 15 bases between them. Germline CDR1 reads DFQATT; CDR2 reads SNEGSKA (reference sequence). The CDR3 totals 14 residues.